The 13 T cell receptor beta chains reported below all come from one sample, sequenced in a study of T cells in Graves' hyperthyroidism and ophthalmopathy (dated by TCRdb to 2018 to 2020). The method behind the library was multiplex PCR. Instrument used: Illumina HiSeq 2000. Amplification of TCR beta CDR3 regions was carried out from RNA transcripts. The TCR CDR3 was subjected to a first round of RT-PCR using the HTBI primer set and the Qiagen OneStep RT-PCR kit. Starting from the raw public reads, TCRdb applied fastp trimming at Q25, assembled clones with MiXCR and retained in-frame beta chains. Each entry merges the rows of one CDR3 protein and shows their most common DNA and genes. This sample has nearly 600,000 distinct CDR3 sequences in its table, and 14% of those were observed once. The top ten clonotypes cover around 7% of the sample. Material for sequencing was blood. Source of these receptors: a woman aged 18-29 years with Graves' ophthalmopathy.

Of note for this clonotype: This could be a read error, since a much larger clone is one nucleotide away. The chain links TRBV20-1 to TRBJ2-1; tentatively, D is TRBD1 (5 bases). The germline CDR1 and CDR2 sequences are DFQATT and SNEGSKA (reference sequence). The ends were cut back, 3 bases at V and 15 bases at J, with 18 bases in the middle. The CDR3 contains 12 residues. CDR3 sequence: CSASGRVAGLFF. The CDR3 coding sequence is TGCAGTGCTAGTGGCCGGGTTGCAGGGCTGTTCTTC.

This clonotype was detected many times. The chain couples TRBV9 to TRBJ2-5; 14 nucleotides match TRBD2. With V trimmed by 3 bases and J by 5 bases, 6 bases remained unmatched. The CDR3 contains 16 residues. CDR1 and CDR2 (germline): SGDLS, YYNGEE. The chain's CDR3 is CASSDGTSGSSETQYF. The DNA of the CDR3 is TGTGCCAGCAGCGACGGGACTAGCGGGAGCTCGGAGACCCAGTACTTC.

This clonotype has a count of ten or more. The CDR3 protein is CASSLRLDPNEQFF. In DNA, the CDR3 is TGTGCCAGCAGTTTACGCCTAGATCCCAATGAGCAGTTCTTC. The chain has TRBV28 and TRBJ2-1; D not certain. The V and J ends lost 2 bases and 6 bases respectively, with 11 bases between them. Germline V gives CDR1 MDHEN, CDR2 SYDVKM. This CDR3 is 14 amino acids long.

The sample holds many counts of this clonotype. The rearrangement links TRBV3-1 to TRBJ2-5; 9 positions agree with TRBD2. The junction had 12 bases not matched to a gene; V was cut back by 4 bases and J by 3 bases. The CDR3 contains 17 residues. Germline V CDR1 and CDR2: LGHDT, YNNKEL (reference sequence). CDR3 sequence: CASSLPRGSGSEETQYF. The CDR3, as DNA: TGTGCCAGCAGCCTTCCGCGGGGTAGCGGGAGTGAAGAGACCCAGTACTTC.

This chain links TRBV24-1 with TRBJ1-4; no definite D call. The CDR3 runs 14 residues. V dropped 9 bases and J dropped 3 bases, with 13 bases sitting between them. Germline V gene lookup returns CDR1 KGHDR and CDR2 SFDVKD. The CDR3 region has the DNA TGTGCCACCGGAACTGGGGAGGCTAATGAAAAACTGTTTTTT. Translated, it gives CATGTGEANEKLFF.

The gene calls are TRBV28 and TRBJ1-4, with D unclear. Trimming removed 6 bases from V and 2 bases from J, with 16 bases in between. CDR3 length: 16 amino acids. Germline CDR1 MDHEN, CDR2 SYDVKM. CDR3 region: CASSNGVSGTNEKLFF. CDR3 coding DNA: TGTGCCAGCAGCAATGGGGTTTCTGGGACTAATGAAAAACTGTTTTTT.

The chain employs TRBV20-1 and TRBJ1-1; D gene unclear. This CDR3 spans 11 amino acids. Trimming took 3 bases from V and 5 from J, leaving 7 bases between them. In germline, CDR1 is DFQATT, CDR2 SNEGSKA (reference sequence). In DNA, the CDR3 is TGCAGTGCTAGGATAATTACTGAAGCTTTCTTT. Translating it yields CSARIITEAFF.

This rearrangement joins TRBV29-1 to TRBJ2-7; 10 positions agree with TRBD2. Germline trimming cut 6 bases from V and 0 bases from J; bases unmatched to any gene: 8. CDR1 is SQVTM and CDR2 is ANQGSEA in the germline V gene. CDR3 size: 15 residues. CDR3 amino acids: CSVAVSGRSSYEQYF. Here the CDR3 DNA reads TGCAGCGTCGCAGTTAGCGGGAGGAGCTCCTACGAGCAGTACTTC.

This clonotype occurred a few times. The rearrangement uses TRBV6-1 and TRBJ2-6; 10 nucleotides match TRBD1. The CDR3 totals 18 residues. Germline assignment: CDR1 MNHNS and CDR2 SASEGT. V shed 5 bases and J 4 bases; nucleotides not matched to a gene: 11. CDR3 loop: CASSSVGDRGPGANVLTF. CDR3 bases: TGTGCCAGCAGTTCTGTCGGAGACAGGGGGCCCGGGGCCAACGTCCTGACTTTC.

This clonotype showed up many times. The gene calls are TRBV7-3 and TRBJ2-1, with 13 bases matching TRBD2. This CDR3 comprises 15 residues. Germline assignment: CDR1 SGHTA and CDR2 FQGTGA. V was pared by 4 bases and J by 8 bases, with 5 bases of the junction left unmatched. The CDR3 sequence is CASSSLAGGLDEQFF. The DNA of the CDR3 is TGTGCCAGCAGCTCACTAGCGGGAGGGCTCGATGAGCAGTTCTTC.

This clonotype was counted many times. V usage is TRBV30 and J usage is TRBJ1-5, with D unclear. Germline assignment: CDR1 GTSNPN and CDR2 SVGIG (reference sequence). The germline V and J ends were trimmed by 0 bases and 7 bases, with 10 bases remaining between them. This CDR3 comprises 13 residues. CDR3 in DNA: TGTGCCTGGAGTGTAAGCGAGAGGCAGCCCCAGCATTTT. Its protein product is CAWSVSERQPQHF.

The rearrangement links TRBV4-1 to TRBJ2-1; 13 bases agree with TRBD2. This CDR3 spans 16 amino acids. Germline V gives CDR1 MGHRA, CDR2 YSYEKL. The ends lost 1 base at V and 5 bases at J; junction bases unmatched: 2. The CDR3 here is CASSQAGLAGDNEQFF. In DNA, the CDR3 is TGCGCCAGCAGCCAAGCCGGACTAGCGGGAGACAATGAGCAGTTCTTC.

This clonotype was recorded a few times. The V gene is TRBV2, the J gene TRBJ1-5; D remains unclear. Looked up from germline, CDR1 is SNHLY and CDR2 is FYNNEI. This CDR3 comprises 13 residues. Trimming cost V 8 bases and J 3 bases, with 11 bases left between them. The CDR3 nucleotides are TGTGCCAGCGGTGGGCAGCTCAATCAGCCCCAGCATTTT. It codes for CASGGQLNQPQHF.